The 28 T cell receptor beta chains listed next were all sequenced from one sample in a study of T cells after yellow fever vaccination (dated 2019 in TCRdb). The protocol used for the library was 5' RACE. Sequencing took place on an Illumina HiSeq 2500. TCRdb reran the public reads through fastp at Q25 and MiXCR, keeping productive beta chains. CDR3 protein sequences are deduplicated, and each keeps its most common genes and DNA. The sample includes under 550,000 distinct CDR3 sequences, with around a fifth observed a single time. Of the sample, 16% falls within the top ten clones. Reading the label with the study, this specimen's treatment or condition is: live attenuated yellow fever vaccine strain. Here the sequenced sample was PBMCs, taken approximately 22 days after the first yellow fever vaccination. Every receptor here comes from a man between 18 and 35 years old who received the YFV17D yellow fever vaccine.

This clonotype turned up a few times. The chain is built from TRBV12-3 or TRBV12-4 and TRBJ2-5; no reliable D call. The CDR3 totals 13 residues. The V end was cut by 2 bases, the J end by 5 bases, with 9 bases between. Written as DNA, the CDR3 is TGTGCCAGCAGTTTAAGTCTCGCTGAGACCCAGTACTTC. Translated: CASSLSLAETQYF.

This chain links TRBV5-6 with TRBJ2-1, with D hard to call. The CDR3 is made up of 15 amino acids. The V gene lost 2 bases and the J gene lost 8 bases, with 17 bases spanning the gap. Looked up from germline, CDR1 is SGHDT and CDR2 is YYEEEE. CDR3 amino acids: CASSFMGSPWDEQFF. CDR3 bases: TGTGCCAGCAGCTTCATGGGGTCCCCTTGGGATGAGCAGTTCTTC. The whole variable domain, filled in from reference TRBV5-6 and TRBJ2-1, reads DAGVTQSPTHLIKTRGQQVTLRCSPKSGHDTVSWYQQALGQGPQFIFQYYEEEERQRGNFPDRFSGHQFPNYSSELNVNALLLGDSALYLCASSFMGSPWDEQFFGPGTRLTVL.

The V call is TRBV5-4, the J call TRBJ2-2; the match to TRBD1 covers 9 bases. This CDR3 spans 15 amino acids. V lost 0 bases and J lost 4; bases outside the gene matches: 1. Germline CDR1 SGHNT, CDR2 YYREEE (reference sequence). CDR3 amino acids: CASSLADRGTGELFF. The CDR3 bases are TGTGCCAGCAGCTTGGCGGACAGGGGCACCGGGGAGCTGTTTTTT.

This clonotype was counted between two and nine times. The chain has TRBV7-2 and TRBJ1-6; the D is unclear. CDR3 length: 15 residues. The germline V gene has CDR1 SGHTA and CDR2 FQGNSA. The V gene lost 5 bases and the J gene lost 8 bases, with 16 bases spanning the gap. For the CDR3, the DNA is TGTGCCAGCAGCCGCCGGGAGGCTGGGGATTCACCCCTCCACTTT. Translation gives CASSRREAGDSPLHF.

The chain recombines TRBV4-3 with TRBJ2-3; TRBD1 is a possible D gene (6 bases). Per the germline V gene, CDR1 is LGHNA and CDR2 is YSLEER. V was cut by 0 bases and J by 1 base, with 11 bases left in between. This CDR3 is 16 amino acids long. CDR3 in amino acids: CASSQEVAGGTDTQYF. In DNA form, the CDR3 reads TGCGCCAGCAGCCAAGAGGTGGCAGGGGGCACAGATACGCAGTATTTT.

The CDR3, as DNA: TGTGCCAGCAGCCGAACCGGACTAGTGAACACCGGGGAGCTGTTTTTT. Protein: CASSRTGLVNTGELFF. The V gene is TRBV6-1, the J gene TRBJ2-2; 7 bases map to TRBD2. Trimming at V came to 6 bases and at J to 1 base, leaving 8 bases not matched to a gene. The CDR3 is 16 residues long. Per germline, CDR1 MNHNS and CDR2 SASEGT.

In DNA, the CDR3 is TGTGCCAGCAGCCGAAGCAGGGACTCTGGGGCCAACGTCCTGACTTTC. Protein: CASSRSRDSGANVLTF. The gene calls are TRBV6-2 or TRBV6-3 and TRBJ2-6; D is possibly TRBD1 (5 bases). The CDR3 contains 16 residues. The germline V gene has CDR1 MNHEY and CDR2 SVGEGT. V was cut by 6 bases and J by 0 bases, with 12 bases left in between.

V usage is TRBV11-2 and J usage is TRBJ2-1, with 11 bases lining up with TRBD2. The length of the CDR3 is 20 residues. The V gene's germline CDR1 is SGHAT and CDR2 FQNNGV. V was pared by 6 bases and J by 0 bases, with 16 bases of the junction left unmatched. DNA of the CDR3: TGTGCCAGCAGTCTTCCCGGACTAGCGGGTATTCAAAGCTCCTACAATGAGCAGTTCTTC. Amino acids: CASSLPGLAGIQSSYNEQFF.

The genes are TRBV15 and TRBJ2-5, with D possibly matching TRBD2 (5 bases). The CDR3 contains 15 residues. V was pared by 0 bases and J by 3 bases, with 11 bases between. Germline V gives CDR1 LNHNV, CDR2 YYDKDF (reference sequence). The CDR3 nucleotides read TGTGCCACCAGCAGAGATAGCGACGGCAAAGAGACCCAGTACTTC. Protein: CATSRDSDGKETQYF.

This chain connects TRBV3-1 to TRBJ2-7; the match to TRBD2 covers 11 bases. Trimming removed 5 bases from V and 0 bases from J; junction bases left unmatched: 3. Germline assignment: CDR1 LGHDT and CDR2 YNNKEL (reference sequence). The CDR3 is 15 residues long. The CDR3 loop is CASSTGTSGSYEQYF. The CDR3 DNA reads as TGTGCCAGCAGCACCGGGACTAGCGGCTCCTACGAGCAGTACTTC.

This clonotype has more than one count but fewer than ten. This chain uses TRBV7-9 with TRBJ1-1; D gene unclear. The V and J ends lost 1 base and 0 bases respectively, with 9 bases between them. Germline V CDR1 and CDR2: SEHNR, FQNEAQ (reference sequence). The CDR3 is made up of 15 amino acids. The CDR3 region has the DNA TGTGCCAGCAGCTTAGGGGCACTGATGAACACTGAAGCTTTCTTT. Its translation is CASSLGALMNTEAFF.

This chain links TRBV7-9 with TRBJ1-1; D gene uncertain. The CDR3 is 11 amino acids. Trimming took 1 base from V and 10 from J, leaving 7 bases between them. Germline CDR1 is SEHNR and CDR2 is FQNEAQ (reference sequence). CDR3 sequence: CASSLVIGAFF. As DNA, the CDR3 is TGTGCCAGCAGCTTAGTGATTGGAGCTTTCTTT.

The chain couples TRBV29-1 to TRBJ2-1; 8 bases are shared with TRBD1. CDR1 and CDR2 (germline): SQVTM, ANQGSEA. The junction had 8 bases not matched to a gene; V was cut back by 0 bases and J by 4 bases. The CDR3 loop spans 16 amino acids. CDR3 DNA: TGCAGCGTTGAAGATCGTCGGACAGGGATTTACAATGAGCAGTTCTTC. It encodes CSVEDRRTGIYNEQFF.

The rearrangement links TRBV27 to TRBJ2-7, with 7 bases lining up with TRBD2. V trimming: 7 bases; J trimming: 4 bases; junction bases outside the gene matches: 4. CDR1 and CDR2 from the germline V gene are MNHEY and SMNVEV (reference sequence). CDR3 length: 12 amino acids. DNA for the CDR3: TGTGCCAGCACTTCGCGGGGGTACGAGCAGTACTTC. As protein: CASTSRGYEQYF.

The chain combines TRBV10-3 with TRBJ2-3, with a tentative D call TRBD2 (6 bases). This CDR3 comprises 15 residues. The V end lost 6 bases, the J end lost 0 bases, and 13 bases lay between the germline ends. Germline V gene sequence: CDR1 ENHRY, CDR2 SYGVKD. CDR3 loop: CAIRLGGASTDTQYF. Here the CDR3 DNA reads TGTGCCATCAGGTTAGGCGGGGCTAGCACAGATACGCAGTATTTT.

Here the CDR3 DNA reads TGTGCCAGCCGAGCGGGACTCCCGGCTGCCACAGATACGCAGTATTTT. Translated: CASRAGLPAATDTQYF. This chain connects TRBV5-4 to TRBJ2-3, with TRBD2 matching over 7 bases. Unmatched junction bases numbered 13, after V lost 7 bases and J lost 2 bases. CDR1 SGHNT and CDR2 YYREEE come from the germline V gene (reference sequence). CDR3 length: 16 residues.

This clonotype occurred many times. The chain has TRBV7-9 and TRBJ1-5; TRBD1 matches 11 bases. CDR1 is SEHNR and CDR2 is FQNEAQ in the germline V gene (reference sequence). This CDR3 is built from 15 residues. The trim removed 4 bases at V and 7 bases at J, leaving 6 bases unmatched. CDR3 in amino acids: CASSSGQGAWQPQHF. DNA for the CDR3: TGTGCCAGCAGCTCCGGACAGGGGGCTTGGCAGCCCCAGCATTTT.

This clonotype was seen a handful of times. The genes are TRBV12-3 or TRBV12-4 and TRBJ2-7; TRBD1 matches 8 bases. This CDR3 comprises 12 residues. J was trimmed by 7 bases and V by 6 bases; bases with no gene match: 5. The CDR3 is CASSLRGQEQYV. DNA of the CDR3: TGTGCCAGCAGCCTCAGGGGGCAGGAGCAGTACGTC.

The table lists this clonotype with a few counts. This chain uses TRBV6-1 with TRBJ1-4; the D is unclear. The germline V and J ends were trimmed by 7 bases and 8 bases, with 17 bases remaining between them. The CDR3 runs 14 residues. The germline V gene has CDR1 MNHNS and CDR2 SASEGT. This CDR3 reads CASTPWPGSEKLFF. CDR3 in DNA: TGTGCCAGCACCCCTTGGCCGGGAAGCGAAAAACTGTTTTTT.

This clonotype was observed a single time. V usage is TRBV23-1 and J usage is TRBJ2-7; tentatively, D is TRBD1 (6 bases). TRBV23-1 is an ORF, with its function uncertain. V lost 4 bases to trimming and J lost 4 bases, with 14 bases between them. CDR3 size: 14 residues. DNA of the CDR3: TGCGCCAGCAGTCCTCAGGGGCCAGGGTACGAGCAGTACTTC. Translation: CASSPQGPGYEQYF.

This clonotype turned up a few times. The V call is TRBV4-2, the J call TRBJ2-1; no clear D. The germline gives CDR1 LGHNA, CDR2 YNFKEQ. The CDR3 is made up of 15 amino acids. Deletions cut 1 base from V and 10 bases from J, with 17 bases between. CDR3 sequence (DNA): TGTGCCAGCAGCCAAGGAAGGATCCCAGTGGGGGAGCAGTTCTTC. Residues: CASSQGRIPVGEQFF.

This clonotype was recorded a few times. In DNA, the CDR3 is TGTGCCAGCAGCGCCTACAGGGTCTCTGGAAACACCATATATTTT. It translates to CASSAYRVSGNTIYF. The gene calls are TRBV14 and TRBJ1-3; D perhaps matches TRBD1 (6 bases). The V gene lost 5 bases and the J gene lost 0 bases, with 11 bases spanning the gap. Germline-derived CDR1 and CDR2 are SGHDN and FVKESK. This CDR3 has 15 amino acids. Together with reference TRBV14 and TRBJ1-3, the CDR3 gives the full variable domain: EAGVTQFPSHSVIEKGQTVTLRCDPISGHDNLYWYRRVMGKEIKFLLHFVKESKQDESGMPNNRFLAERTGGTYSTLKVQPAELEDSGVYFCASSAYRVSGNTIYFGEGSWLTVV.

The table lists this clonotype with a few counts. This chain links TRBV28 with TRBJ1-1; D is uncertain. Germline CDR1 MDHEN, CDR2 SYDVKM. CDR3 size: 14 residues. The V end was cut by 8 bases, the J end by 0 bases, with 13 bases between. The CDR3 DNA reads as TGTGCCAGCTCACCGAGAAAGATGAACACTGAAGCTTTCTTT. It encodes CASSPRKMNTEAFF.

V gene TRBV6-2 or TRBV6-3 combines with J gene TRBJ2-2; D might be TRBD2 (5 bases). V lost 11 bases and J lost 0, with 10 bases in between. The CDR3 has 13 residues. CDR1 and CDR2 from the germline V gene are MNHEY and SVGEGT. CDR3: CAAMEANTGELFF. DNA of the CDR3: TGTGCCGCAATGGAGGCGAACACCGGGGAGCTGTTTTTT.

This clonotype was seen more than once but under ten times. The V call is TRBV2, the J call TRBJ2-3; D unresolved. The CDR3 totals 12 residues. Trimming removed 2 bases from V and 5 bases from J, with 5 bases in between. From germline, CDR1 is SNHLY and CDR2 FYNNEI. CDR3 sequence reads: CASSELGDTQYF. CDR3 DNA: TGTGCCAGCAGTGAACTGGGAGATACGCAGTATTTT.

The sample holds many counts of this clonotype. The chain carries TRBV5-1 and TRBJ1-2, with 10 bases that match TRBD1. Germline V lookup: CDR1 SGHRS, CDR2 YFSETQ. The CDR3 is made up of 16 amino acids. With 0 bases clipped from V and 8 bases from J, the junction kept 10 bases outside the gene matches. CDR3 loop: CASSLDGTGVWNGYTF. The CDR3 coding sequence is TGCGCCAGCAGCTTGGACGGGACAGGGGTCTGGAACGGCTACACCTTC.

This chain links TRBV30 with TRBJ2-3, with TRBD2 as a possible D gene (5 bases). Trimming cost V 2 bases and J 2 bases, with 8 bases left between them. The CDR3 consists of 13 residues. The germline V gene has CDR1 GTSNPN and CDR2 SVGIG (reference sequence). In DNA, the CDR3 is TGTGCCTGGAGTCGGGATAACACAGATACGCAGTATTTT. This sequence encodes CAWSRDNTDTQYF.

This clonotype was detected only a few times. V gene TRBV4-1 combines with J gene TRBJ1-2, with TRBD1 matching over 10 bases. V dropped 1 base and J dropped 5; count of bases not matched to a gene: 4. Germline-derived CDR1 and CDR2 are MGHRA and YSYEKL. This CDR3 spans 15 amino acids. The CDR3 region is CASSQAWTGGYGYTF. Here the CDR3 DNA reads TGCGCCAGCAGCCAAGCTTGGACAGGGGGATATGGCTACACCTTC.